This entry describes one T cell receptor beta chain. Its antigen is unknown. The TCR-sequenced patients were a few responders to pembrolizumab. This sample is part of a study of PD-1 blockade in mismatch repair-deficient tumors. The wider study: Patients had about a dozen mismatch repair-deficient cancer types, all previously treated and progressing.

TCRdb keeps only in-frame clones here, not all; method: immunoSEQ multiplex PCR. The repertoire holds tens of thousands of clones, around 73% seen once, with roughly 5% in the top ten. Trimming took 5 bases from V and 8 from J, leaving 24 bases between them. CDR3 size: 16 residues. CDR1 SGHVS and CDR2 FQNEAQ come from the germline V gene. Study results and limitations: Tumor-resident clones, often absent from pretreatment blood, expanded after pembrolizumab and then contracted.

V is TRBV7-8 and J is TRBJ1-1; D is unclear. The sequence was obtained from an adult with mismatch repair-deficient cancer. Sequencing was performed on peripheral blood, taken 2 weeks after starting pembrolizumab. In DNA form, the CDR3 reads TGTGCCAGCAGCATATCTCCGGGTTACAGCCCTATAGAAGCTTTCTTT. Amino acids: CASSISPGYSPIEAFF.